This T cell receptor (beta chain) was sequenced during a study of shared clonotypes between healthy human individuals. Germline CDR1 and CDR2: MGHRA and YSYEKL. The CDR3 extends over 17 amino acids. V lost 4 bases and J 0 bases, leaving 15 bases between the germline ends. It was across several immunoSEQ plates that each subset's genomic DNA was evenly split. Profiling relied on immunoSEQ multiplex PCR, and the TCRdb table lists in-frame clones only, not all of them. There are a few million clones in the sample; around 93% occur only once, and approximately 0.39% lies in the top ten. The chain employs TRBV4-1 and TRBJ1-4; D not certain. The sequencing sample was made of naive CD4+ T cells from PBMCs. Documented subset: CD45RA+ positively selected. The origin of this receptor is a man aged 18 to 30 in good health. Some clones in this sample may be carry-over from other donors' samples. CDR3 loop: CASSLFTGAATNEKLFF. CDR3 DNA sequence: TGCGCCAGCAGCCTTTTTACCGGAGCCGCAACTAATGAAAAACTGTTTTTT.